The T cell receptor beta chain described here comes from a study of cytomegalovirus exposure and HLA in healthy donors. A few counts support this clone. Its antigen remains unidentified. Study-wide findings and caveats: A link between a missense DCLRE1C variant and TCR beta V- and J-gene trimming emerged from a later analysis. A prior analysis recorded that most TCR beta V segments were productive about 90% or about 30% of the time.

This CDR3 spans 15 amino acids. Germline CDR1 SNHLY, CDR2 FYNNEI. J gave up 1 base and V 8 bases, and 9 bases lay outside the gene matches. Use of 60 Vbeta and 13 Jbeta primers characterized the PCR. Authors' analysis steps: The authors later counted 70 million to 80 million unique TCR beta chains, around 9.9 million of them shared. Libraries were prepared by immunoSEQ multiplex PCR; TCRdb keeps only in-frame clonotypes and omits some of them. V and J calls plus clone size are reproduced from that table; the DNA served to infer D and trimming. The repertoire holds 75,000 to 100,000 clones, around 73% seen once, with 3.5% to 4.5% in the top ten.

V and J are TRBV2 and TRBJ2-3; 7 positions match TRBD2. This clonotype was obtained from a man aged 35 to 55 in good health and CMV-seronegative. Material: PBMCs. The CDR3 DNA reads TGTGCCAGCGGGGGGGGTCACCGCCGCACAGATACGCAGTATTTT. Its protein product is CASGGGHRRTDTQYF.